These 12 T cell receptor beta chains were all obtained from the same sample, sequenced in a study of blood T cell repertoires in COVID-19. TCRdb keeps only in-frame clones here, not all; method: immunoSEQ multiplex PCR. The sample lists roughly 160,000 clones, about 80% occurring once. Sequenced sample: peripheral blood. These receptors were obtained from a man between 65 and 80 years old with active or convalescent COVID-19.

The DNA of the CDR3 is TGTGCCAGTAGTATAGGACTAGTTCCAGATACGCAGTATTTT. Translation gives CASSIGLVPDTQYF. The rearrangement uses TRBV19 and TRBJ2-3; D possibly corresponds to TRBD2 (6 bases). Germline V gene sequence: CDR1 LNHDA, CDR2 SQIVND (reference sequence). This CDR3 contains 14 residues. Trimming removed 1 base from V and 4 bases from J, with 9 bases in between.

The chain has TRBV29-1 and TRBJ2-3; D may be TRBD1 (6 bases). The V end lost 5 bases, the J end lost 0 bases, and 21 bases lay between the germline ends. The length of the CDR3 is 17 residues. Germline lookup yields CDR1 SQVTM and CDR2 ANQGSEA. The CDR3 sequence is CSVWGTQQGTSTDTQYF. The CDR3 nucleotides are TGCAGCGTTTGGGGGACCCAACAGGGTACTAGCACAGATACGCAGTATTTT.

V and J are TRBV27 and TRBJ1-3, with no clear D. CDR3 size: 14 residues. V was pared by 5 bases and J by 3 bases, with 11 bases between. Germline V CDR1 and CDR2: MNHEY, SMNVEV (reference sequence). CDR3 region: CASSLNRDGNTIYF. The CDR3, as DNA: TGTGCCAGCAGTCTAAACCGGGATGGAAACACCATATATTTT.

The rearrangement links TRBV5-1 to TRBJ1-1; possibly TRBD1 for D (6 bases). CDR1 and CDR2 (germline): SGHRS, YFSETQ. The CDR3 length is 13 residues. V was trimmed by 0 bases and J by 7 bases, leaving 10 bases between them. DNA of the CDR3: TGCGCCAGCAGCTTGGACCCACAGGGTGAAGCTTTCTTT. It encodes CASSLDPQGEAFF.

This chain connects TRBV30 to TRBJ1-2; D not resolved. Trimming left V 0 bases short and J 8 bases short, with 10 bases between. This CDR3 contains 12 residues. Germline V gene data show CDR1 as GTSNPN and CDR2 as SVGIG (reference sequence). The CDR3 spells CAWSVNELGYTF. As DNA, the CDR3 is TGTGCCTGGAGTGTGAACGAGTTGGGCTACACCTTC.

V gene TRBV5-1 combines with J gene TRBJ2-1, with D possibly matching TRBD2 (6 bases). The CDR3 is 16 amino acids. With 0 bases removed from V and 7 bases from J, the gap between germline ends came to 17 bases. Germline values: CDR1 SGHRS, CDR2 YFSETQ. The CDR3 DNA is TGCGCCAGCAGCTTGGGCCGGGGGATTAGGGAAAATGAGCAGTTCTTC. As protein: CASSLGRGIRENEQFF.

V usage is TRBV2 and J usage is TRBJ1-3, with a possible D match to TRBD1 (5 bases). The CDR3 spans 14 residues. The germline gives CDR1 SNHLY, CDR2 FYNNEI. Between the trimmed V and J ends, which lost 5 bases and 5 bases, there was a span of 13 bases. The DNA of the CDR3 is TGTGCCAGCAGTCCGACAGTCCTTAGAAACACCATATATTTT. It is translated as CASSPTVLRNTIYF.

The V call is TRBV4-1, the J call TRBJ1-3; possible D gene TRBD1, 5 bases. CDR1 is MGHRA and CDR2 is YSYEKL in the germline V gene. The V gene lost 1 base and the J gene lost 2 bases, with 6 bases spanning the gap. The CDR3 totals 14 residues. In nucleotides, the CDR3 is TGCGCCAGCAGCCAAGGGGGGGCTGGAAACACCATATATTTT. Its translation is CASSQGGAGNTIYF.

The chain combines TRBV7-2 with TRBJ2-7; 7 bases line up with TRBD1. Trimming at V came to 5 bases and at J to 0 bases, leaving 10 bases not matched to a gene. CDR1 and CDR2 (germline): SGHTA, FQGNSA. This CDR3 is 16 amino acids long. This CDR3 is CASSPLNRGNSYEQYF. CDR3 DNA sequence: TGTGCCAGCAGCCCGCTCAACAGGGGTAACTCCTACGAGCAGTACTTC.

This sequence joins TRBV18 and TRBJ2-7, with D perhaps TRBD1 (5 bases). This CDR3 region has 15 residues. Germline V gene lookup returns CDR1 KGHSH and CDR2 LQKENI. V was cut by 2 bases and J by 2 bases, with 13 bases left in between. This CDR3 reads CASSPETARPYEQYF. The CDR3 DNA is TGTGCCAGCTCACCAGAGACAGCGCGACCCTACGAGCAGTACTTC.

The chain links TRBV19 to TRBJ1-1; D perhaps matches TRBD1 (6 bases). Germline V gene sequence: CDR1 LNHDA, CDR2 SQIVND (reference sequence). The CDR3 runs to 12 residues. V lost 4 bases to trimming and J lost 5 bases, with 8 bases between them. This CDR3 is CASSSGQTEAFF. In nucleotides, the CDR3 is TGTGCCAGTAGTAGCGGACAGACTGAAGCTTTCTTT.

V is TRBV25-1 and J is TRBJ1-3; the match to TRBD1 covers 7 bases. This CDR3 spans 16 amino acids. The J segment lost 0 bases and the V segment lost 4 bases, leaving 6 bases of the junction unmatched. Germline assignment: CDR1 MGHDK and CDR2 SYGVNS. The CDR3: CASSGQGFLSGNTIYF. CDR3 in DNA: TGTGCCAGCAGTGGACAGGGTTTCCTCTCTGGAAACACCATATATTTT. Variable domain in full (rest from reference TRBV25-1 and TRBJ1-3): EADIYQTPRYLVIGTGKKITLECSQTMGHDKMYWYQQDPGMELHLIHYSYGVNSTEKGDLSSESTVSRIRTEHFPLTLESARPSHTSQYLCASSGQGFLSGNTIYFGEGSWLTVV.